One TCR beta chain is described in this entry. Antigen specificity is unknown. This entry comes from a study of naive CD8 T cells in extremely preterm neonates. Regarding the study as a whole: CDR3 nucleotide sharing was approximately 2.8% in preterm, roughly 0.39% term, roughly 0.03% children, approximately 0.0091% adults. Relative to older groups, preterm infants had shorter, less trimmed CDR3s with fewer N additions.

Extremely preterm births at about 22-27 weeks of gestation supplied the samples. Excluded: fetal demise, active maternal HSV, known maternal HIV. Data came from immunoSEQ multiplex PCR; TCRdb stores just in-frame clones and leaves some out. The table shows a few thousand clones, with roughly 95% occurring only once. The CDR3 is 14 amino acids. Trimming left V 0 bases short and J 5 bases short, with 11 bases between. The germline V gene has CDR1 SGDLS and CDR2 YYNGEE. This receptor was taken from a boy who was born preterm. Sequenced material: naive CD8+ T cells from cord blood. The rearrangement joins TRBV9 to TRBJ2-5; weak D call: TRBD1 (6 bases). In DNA, the CDR3 is TGTGCCAGCAGCGTAGGAGGGGGTGAGGAGACCCAGTACTTC. Amino acids: CASSVGGGEETQYF.